Sequencing of this T cell receptor beta chain was carried out in a study of CD8 T cells in ankylosing spondylitis (TCRdb year 2017). About the study as a whole: To find TCR variants linked to disease, the study profiled T cell receptor beta repertoires in ankylosing spondylitis patients and healthy donors. Peripheral blood samples were taken, and synovial fluid was additionally collected from ankylosing spondylitis patients. The full study cohort was made up of about two dozen ankylosing spondylitis patients and roughly 98 healthy donors.

Instrument used: Illumina HiSeq 2500. Quantitative 5'-RACE with molecular barcodes was used to prepare TCR beta libraries. From the authors' description of their analysis: A new computational method based on a probabilistic model of VDJ rearrangement was used to identify disease-linked TCR variants. Using fastp trimming at Q25 and MiXCR clonotype assembly, TCRdb reanalyzed the public sequencing data and kept in-frame beta chains. A single entry per CDR3 protein holds the most common genes and DNA from its merged rows. TCRdb, not the original authors, processed these V and J calls. The sample includes around 490,000 distinct CDR3 sequences, with under 5.5% observed a single time. Approximately 4% of the sample rests with the top ten. In the germline V gene, CDR1 corresponds to SGHRS and CDR2 to YFSETQ. V is reduced by 0 bases and J by 7 bases, leaving a spacing of 13 bases between them. Spanning cysteine to phenylalanine, the CDR3 consists of 14 amino acids. The kept DNA is CDR3 alone, 42 bases in frame from the first base.

General conclusions and limits of the study: Some motif variants had previously been reported in the synovial fluid and blood of reactive arthritis patients, which suggests shared mechanisms of disease initiation. In peripheral blood, the disease-linked clones were found at relatively low frequencies and had a CD8+ phenotype. The disease-linked clones were reported as significantly enriched in matched synovial fluid samples from ankylosing spondylitis patients. Blood from ankylosing spondylitis patients appeared to be characterized by a TCR beta motif made up of several highly homologous amino acid variants.

There are many counts of this clonotype. What this receptor recognizes is not known. The input lacks base qualities; no much larger clone sits a single base away. What was sequenced was blood, either unsorted or a sorted T cell fraction (not recorded which). The TCR was taken from a male donor with ankylosing spondylitis. Rearrangement joined TRBV5-1 to TRBJ1-2; no D gene is confidently identified. The DNA is as follows: TGCGCCAGCAGCTTGGAATCGACGTACTTTGGCTACACCTTC. This is translated as CASSLESTYFGYTF.